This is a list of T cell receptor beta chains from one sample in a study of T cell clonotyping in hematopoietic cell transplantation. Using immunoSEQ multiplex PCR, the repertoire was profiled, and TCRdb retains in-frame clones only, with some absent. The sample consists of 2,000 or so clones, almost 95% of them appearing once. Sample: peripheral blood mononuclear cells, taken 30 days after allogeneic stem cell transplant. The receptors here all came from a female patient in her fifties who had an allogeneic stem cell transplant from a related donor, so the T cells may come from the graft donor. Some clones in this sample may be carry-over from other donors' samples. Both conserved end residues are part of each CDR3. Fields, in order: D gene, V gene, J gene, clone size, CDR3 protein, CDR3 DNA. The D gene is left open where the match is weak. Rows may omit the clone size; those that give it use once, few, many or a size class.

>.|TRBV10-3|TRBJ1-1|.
CAISRAGANTEAFF
TGTGCCATTAGTCGTGCAGGGGCGAACACTGAAGCTTTCTTT
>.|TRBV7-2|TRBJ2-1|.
CASRDSSAEQFF
TGTGCCAGCCGGGACTCCAGCGCTGAGCAGTTCTTC
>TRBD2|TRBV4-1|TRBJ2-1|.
CASIGDSSGTDYNEQFF
TGCGCCAGCATCGGAGATTCTAGCGGGACTGACTACAATGAGCAGTTCTTC
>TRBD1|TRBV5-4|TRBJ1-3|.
CASSRTGRGNTIYF
TGTGCCAGCAGTAGGACAGGGCGAGGAAACACCATATATTTT
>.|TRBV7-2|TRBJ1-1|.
CASSLDPEGSTEAFF
TGTGCCAGCAGCTTAGACCCTGAGGGTAGCACTGAAGCTTTCTTT
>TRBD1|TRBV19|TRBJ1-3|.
CASSPDRGAGNTIYF
TGTGCCAGTAGTCCGGACAGGGGTGCAGGAAACACCATATATTTT
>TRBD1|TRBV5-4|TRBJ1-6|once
CATSRDRGLNSPLHF
TGTGCCACCTCCCGGGACAGGGGCCTGAATTCACCCCTCCACTTT
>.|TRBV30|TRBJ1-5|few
CAWSSVHQPQHF
TGTGCCTGGAGTTCTGTACATCAGCCCCAGCATTTT
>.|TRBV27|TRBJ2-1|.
CASSTRSSGNEQFF
TGTGCCAGCAGCACCAGGTCCTCAGGGAATGAGCAGTTCTTC
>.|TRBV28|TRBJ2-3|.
CASTPPYYTDTQYF
TGTGCCAGCACCCCCCCTTATTACACAGATACGCAGTATTTT
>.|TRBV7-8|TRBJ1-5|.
CASSPGGQPQHF
TGTGCCAGCAGCCCGGGGGGTCAGCCCCAGCATTTT
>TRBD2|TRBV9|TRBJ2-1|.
CASSVTSGSYNEQFF
TGTGCCAGCAGCGTCACTAGCGGGTCCTACAATGAGCAGTTCTTC
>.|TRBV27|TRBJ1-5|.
CAPAQPQHF
TGTGCTCCGGCCCAGCCCCAGCATTTT
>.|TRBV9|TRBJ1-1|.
CASSVGGAFNTEAFF
TGTGCCAGCAGCGTAGGGGGGGCATTCAACACTGAAGCTTTCTTT
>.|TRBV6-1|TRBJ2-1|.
CASSARNNEQFF
TGTGCCAGCAGCGCCAGGAACAATGAGCAGTTCTTC
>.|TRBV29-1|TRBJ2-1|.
CSVGGGLASYNEQFF
TGCAGCGTTGGTGGCGGTCTAGCGTCGTACAATGAGCAGTTCTTC
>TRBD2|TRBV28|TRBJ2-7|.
CASSFGRNSYEQYF
TGTGCCAGCAGTTTCGGGAGGAACTCCTACGAGCAGTACTTC
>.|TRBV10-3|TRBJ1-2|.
CAISEGKVGYTF
TGTGCCATCAGTGAAGGGAAGGTGGGCTACACCTTC
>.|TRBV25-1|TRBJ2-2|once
CASSQGGDTGELFF
TGTGCCAGCAGCCAAGGGGGGGACACCGGGGAGCTGTTTTTT
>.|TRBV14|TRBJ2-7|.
CASSQDRWEQYF
TGTGCCAGCAGCCAAGACCGGTGGGAGCAGTACTTC
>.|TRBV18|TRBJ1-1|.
CASSPGQNTEAFF
TGTGCCAGCTCCCCCGGACAGAACACTGAAGCTTTCTTT
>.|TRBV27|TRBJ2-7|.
CASSLSGSFEQYF
TGTGCCAGCAGTTTAAGCGGGTCCTTCGAGCAGTACTTC
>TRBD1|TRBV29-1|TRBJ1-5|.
CSVAGPEPRRTGSGQPQHF
TGCAGCGTTGCTGGCCCAGAACCCCGCCGGACAGGCTCGGGTCAGCCCCAGCATTTT
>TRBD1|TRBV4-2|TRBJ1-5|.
CASSQGDRNQPQHF
TGTGCCAGCAGCCAAGGGGACAGAAATCAGCCCCAGCATTTT
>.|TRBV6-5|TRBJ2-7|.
CASSYGSEQYF
TGTGCCAGCAGTTACGGGAGCGAGCAGTACTTC
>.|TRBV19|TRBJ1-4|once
CASSPGQRITNEKLFF
TGTGCCAGTAGCCCTGGGCAGCGGATCACTAATGAAAAACTGTTTTTT
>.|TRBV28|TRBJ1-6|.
CASSLRASPLHF
TGTGCCAGCAGCCTAAGGGCTTCACCCCTCCACTTT
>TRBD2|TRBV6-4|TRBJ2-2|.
CASSDSSGGARELFF
TGTGCCAGCAGTGACTCCAGCGGGGGGGCTCGGGAGCTGTTTTTT
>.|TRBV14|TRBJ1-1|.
CASSQVRGEVTEAFF
TGTGCCAGCAGCCAAGTAAGGGGAGAGGTCACTGAAGCTTTCTTT
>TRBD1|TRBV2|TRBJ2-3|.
CASRKITGGPSTDTQYF
TGTGCCAGCAGGAAAATTACAGGGGGCCCGAGCACAGATACGCAGTATTTT
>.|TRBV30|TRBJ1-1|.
CAWTGMNTEAFF
TGTGCCTGGACAGGGATGAACACTGAAGCTTTCTTT
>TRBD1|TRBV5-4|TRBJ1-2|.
CASSQPGTGVNYGYTF
TGTGCCAGCAGCCAGCCAGGGACAGGGGTCAACTATGGCTACACCTTC
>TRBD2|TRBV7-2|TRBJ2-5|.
CASSPEIAGEETQYF
TGTGCCAGCAGCCCGGAGATAGCGGGAGAAGAGACCCAGTACTTC
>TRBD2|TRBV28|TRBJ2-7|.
CASSLGRADEQYF
TGTGCCAGCAGCCTCGGGAGGGCCGACGAGCAGTACTTC
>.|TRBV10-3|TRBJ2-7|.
CAISRILHPYEQYF
TGTGCCATCAGTAGGATCCTACACCCCTACGAGCAGTACTTC
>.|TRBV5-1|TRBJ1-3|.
CASSKGQSSGNTIYF
TGCGCCAGCAGTAAAGGACAGTCCTCTGGAAACACCATATATTTT
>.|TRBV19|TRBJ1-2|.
CASSWTATYGYTF
TGTGCCAGTTCTTGGACAGCTACCTATGGCTACACCTTC
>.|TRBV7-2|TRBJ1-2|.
CASSRDRYYGYTF
TGTGCCAGCAGCCGAGACAGGTACTATGGCTACACCTTC
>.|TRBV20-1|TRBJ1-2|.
CSARPHDGYTF
TGCAGTGCTAGACCCCACGATGGCTACACCTTC
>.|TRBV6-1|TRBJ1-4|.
CASSEGATTNEKLFF
TGTGCCAGCAGTGAGGGTGCAACAACTAATGAAAAACTGTTTTTT
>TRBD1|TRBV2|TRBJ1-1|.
CASTGGPRTEAFF
TGTGCCAGCACAGGGGGCCCAAGAACTGAAGCTTTCTTT
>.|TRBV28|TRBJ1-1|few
CASSLKGSTEAFF
TGTGCCAGCAGTTTGAAGGGGAGCACTGAAGCTTTCTTT
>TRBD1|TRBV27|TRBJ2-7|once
CASSAQETGASYEQYF
TGTGCCAGCAGTGCGCAAGAAACAGGGGCCTCCTACGAGCAGTACTTC
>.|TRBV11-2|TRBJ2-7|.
CASSLGREASHYEQYF
TGTGCCAGCAGCCTAGGGAGAGAAGCGTCTCACTACGAGCAGTACTTC
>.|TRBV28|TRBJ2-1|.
CASSFGAGRGLDEQFF
TGTGCCAGCAGTTTCGGGGCGGGACGGGGGTTGGATGAGCAGTTCTTC
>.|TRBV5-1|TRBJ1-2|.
CASSLGVQGRGYTF
TGCGCCAGCAGCTTGGGGGTCCAGGGACGGGGCTACACCTTC
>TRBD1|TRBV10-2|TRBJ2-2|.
CASRVTGQGAGELFF
TGCGCCAGCAGGGTTACGGGACAGGGTGCCGGGGAGCTGTTTTTT
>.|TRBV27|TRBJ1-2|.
CASTSGNSGYGYTF
TGTGCCAGCACCTCAGGGAACTCTGGCTATGGCTACACCTTC
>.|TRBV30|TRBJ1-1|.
CARGTGLDTEAFF
TGTGCCAGGGGAACAGGGTTGGACACTGAAGCTTTCTTT
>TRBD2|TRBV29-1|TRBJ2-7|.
CSAVLANSYEQYF
TGCAGCGCTGTACTAGCGAACTCCTACGAGCAGTACTTC
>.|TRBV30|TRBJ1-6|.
CAWSTLWGSYNSPLHF
TGTGCCTGGAGTACGTTGTGGGGCTCCTATAATTCACCCCTCCACTTT
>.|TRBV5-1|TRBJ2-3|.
CASKGKTGNTDTQYF
TGCGCCAGCAAGGGGAAGACGGGGAACACAGATACGCAGTATTTT
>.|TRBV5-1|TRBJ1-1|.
CASRAGENTEAFF
TGCGCCAGCCGGGCGGGGGAGAACACTGAAGCTTTCTTT
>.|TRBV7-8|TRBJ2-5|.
CASSLVSGQRETQYF
TGTGCCAGCAGCTTAGTTTCAGGGCAGAGGGAGACCCAGTACTTC
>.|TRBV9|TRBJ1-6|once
CASSVTETGNSPLHF
TGTGCCAGCAGCGTAACAGAAACGGGTAATTCACCCCTCCACTTT
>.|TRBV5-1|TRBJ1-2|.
CASSLEVPFSNYGYTF
TGCGCCAGCAGCTTGGAGGTCCCCTTCTCTAACTATGGCTACACCTTC
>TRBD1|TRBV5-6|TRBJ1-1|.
CASSLWTGPNTEAFF
TGTGCCAGCAGCTTGTGGACAGGGCCGAACACTGAAGCTTTCTTT
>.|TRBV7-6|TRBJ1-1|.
CASSFQSYTEAFF
TGTGCCAGCAGCTTCCAGAGTTACACTGAAGCTTTCTTT